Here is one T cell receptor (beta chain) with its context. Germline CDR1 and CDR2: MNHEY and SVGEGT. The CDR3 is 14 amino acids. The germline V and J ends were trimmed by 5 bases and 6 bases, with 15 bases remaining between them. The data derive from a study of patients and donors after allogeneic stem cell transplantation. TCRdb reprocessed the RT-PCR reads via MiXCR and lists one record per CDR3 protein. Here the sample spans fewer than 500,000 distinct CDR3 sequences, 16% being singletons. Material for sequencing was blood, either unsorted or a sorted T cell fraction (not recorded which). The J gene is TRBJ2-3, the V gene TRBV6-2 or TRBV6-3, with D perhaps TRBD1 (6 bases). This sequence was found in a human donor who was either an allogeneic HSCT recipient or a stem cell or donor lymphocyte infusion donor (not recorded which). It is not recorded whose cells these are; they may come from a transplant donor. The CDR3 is CASSLSGDRDTQYF. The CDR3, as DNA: TGTGCCAGCAGTCTCTCAGGGGACCGTGATACGCAGTATTTT.